What follows are 21 T cell receptor beta chains derived from one specimen sequenced in a study of CD8+ T cells in alopecia areata. Sequencing used cDNA as its template, made by extracting RNA and reverse transcribing it. Here immunoSEQ multiplex PCR was the method, and the copy in TCRdb shows in-frame clones only, minus some. The repertoire holds 150,000 or so clones, with 50% to 60% as singletons. Sequencing was carried out using CD4+ T cells sorted from blood. The receptor set was obtained from a human donor in good health.

This clone was seen just once. This chain uses TRBV7-2 with TRBJ2-4, with D unclear. V lost 3 bases and J lost 3, with 6 bases in between. Germline CDR1 reads SGHTA; CDR2 reads FQGNSA. The CDR3 contains 13 residues. The CDR3: CASSLAFKNIQYF. The CDR3 DNA reads TGTGCCAGCAGCTTGGCCTTCAAAAACATTCAGTACTTC.

This sequence joins TRBV9 and TRBJ2-1; 12 bases map to TRBD2. V shed 3 bases, J shed 9 bases, and the junction held 10 bases outside the gene matches. CDR1 SGDLS and CDR2 YYNGEE come from the germline V gene. CDR3 length: 16 residues. In DNA form, the CDR3 reads TGTGCCAGCAGCGGAAGACAGACTAGCGGGAGTGGTGAGCAGTTCTTC. This translates into CASSGRQTSGSGEQFF. The variable domain in full, completed from reference TRBV9 and TRBJ2-1, reads DSGVTQTPKHLITATGQRVTLRCSPRSGDLSVYWYQQSLDQGLQFLIQYYNGEERAKGNILERFSAQQFPDLHSELNLSSLELGDSALYFCASSGRQTSGSGEQFFGPGTRLTVL.

About this clone: One end of the junction does not line up with germline, which may come from a read error. V usage is TRBV30 and J usage is TRBJ1-1; D uncertain. Per the germline V gene, CDR1 is GTSNPN and CDR2 is SVGIG (reference sequence). The CDR3 is 13 residues long. CDR3 nucleotide sequence: TGTGCCTGGGGTGTACCAGGAGAGCCTGAAGCTTTCTTT. This codes for CAWGVPGEPEAFF. The whole variable domain, remainder taken from reference TRBV30 and TRBJ1-1, is SQTIHQWPATLVQPVGSPLSLECTVEGTSNPNLYWYRQAAGRGLQLLFYSVGIGQISSEVPQNLSASRPQDRQFILSSKKLLLSDSGFYLCAWGVPGEPEAFFGQGTRLTVV.

The rearrangement joins TRBV5-1 to TRBJ2-5; 9 bases are shared with TRBD2. The CDR3 is 15 residues long. The germline V gene encodes CDR1 SGHRS and CDR2 YFSETQ. V shed 0 bases, J shed 4 bases, and the junction held 4 bases outside the gene matches. Written as DNA, the CDR3 is TGCGCCAGCAGCTTGGTGGCGGGAGGGCCAGAGACCCAGTACTTC. Translation gives CASSLVAGGPETQYF.

The gene calls are TRBV5-4 and TRBJ2-3; D is unresolved. Germline V gene sequence: CDR1 SGHNT, CDR2 YYREEE (reference sequence). This CDR3 is built from 15 residues. V lost 1 base to trimming and J lost 6 bases, with 15 bases between them. CDR3 in amino acids: CASSLWLFPMDTQYF. In DNA form, the CDR3 reads TGTGCCAGCAGCTTGTGGCTGTTCCCTATGGATACGCAGTATTTT.

This clone was seen only once. The V call is TRBV4-1, the J call TRBJ2-1; no clear D gene. Per germline, CDR1 MGHRA and CDR2 YSYEKL. The CDR3 runs 13 residues. V dropped 1 base and J dropped 6 bases, with 7 bases sitting between them. DNA of the CDR3: TGCGCCAGCAGCCAAGTAGCAACCAATGAGCAGTTCTTC. Translating gives CASSQVATNEQFF.

The chain has TRBV6-5 and TRBJ1-2; 9 nucleotides agree with TRBD1. After removal of 6 bases from V and 0 bases from J, the junction contained 2 bases not matched to a gene. The CDR3 has 14 residues. From germline, CDR1 is MNHEY and CDR2 SVGAGI. Written as DNA, the CDR3 is TGTGCCAGCAGGGACAGGGGTGCTAACTATGGCTACACCTTC. It encodes CASRDRGANYGYTF.

This rearrangement joins TRBV9 to TRBJ2-5, with a tentative D call TRBD1 (6 bases). V was cut by 1 base and J by 2 bases, with 15 bases left in between. In germline, CDR1 is SGDLS, CDR2 YYNGEE. The CDR3 is made up of 16 amino acids. In DNA, the CDR3 is TGTGCCAGCAGCGTATTTTCCACAGGGAAGCAAGAGACCCAGTACTTC. Its protein product is CASSVFSTGKQETQYF. The whole variable domain, filled in from reference TRBV9 and TRBJ2-5, reads DSGVTQTPKHLITATGQRVTLRCSPRSGDLSVYWYQQSLDQGLQFLIQYYNGEERAKGNILERFSAQQFPDLHSELNLSSLELGDSALYFCASSVFSTGKQETQYFGPGTRLLVL.

This rearrangement joins TRBV27 to TRBJ1-4; no clear D. Per germline, CDR1 MNHEY and CDR2 SMNVEV (reference sequence). This CDR3 spans 14 amino acids. V gave up 3 bases and J gave up 11 bases, with 16 bases separating them. The CDR3 loop is CASSLTRTNRKLFF. In DNA, the CDR3 is TGTGCCAGCAGTTTGACGAGGACTAATAGGAAACTGTTTTTT.

The genes are TRBV29-1 and TRBJ2-7, with D possibly matching TRBD2 (6 bases). The CDR3 loop spans 13 amino acids. The V end was cut by 7 bases, the J end by 3 bases, with 16 bases between. Germline V CDR1 and CDR2: SQVTM, ANQGSEA. The DNA for the CDR3 is TGCAGCGCCCTCGGGACTCACAACTACGAGCAGTACTTC. Its protein product is CSALGTHNYEQYF.

V usage is TRBV30 and J usage is TRBJ1-2; D ambiguous. V shed 0 bases and J shed 8 bases, with 10 bases lying between them. Germline CDR1 reads GTSNPN; CDR2 reads SVGIG (reference sequence). The CDR3 has 12 residues. CDR3 amino acids: CAWSVSMSGYTF. DNA of the CDR3: TGTGCCTGGAGTGTCTCCATGTCGGGCTACACCTTC.

The chain carries TRBV15 and TRBJ2-1; D remains unclear. CDR1 is LNHNV, CDR2 YYDKDF, per germline (reference sequence). CDR3 length: 12 amino acids. Trimming cost V 1 base and J 9 bases, with 7 bases left between them. CDR3: CATSRGTSEQFF. For the CDR3, the DNA is TGTGCCACCAGCAGAGGAACGAGTGAGCAGTTCTTC.

The genes are TRBV23-1 and TRBJ1-5; D gene uncertain. TRBV23-1 qualifies as an ORF whose function is uncertain. V lost 9 bases to trimming and J lost 2 bases, with 8 bases between them. The CDR3 has 12 amino acids. CDR3 loop: CAREDGNQPQHF. For the CDR3, the DNA is TGCGCCAGGGAAGATGGCAATCAGCCCCAGCATTTT.

This clone was seen a handful of times. The rearrangement links TRBV6-5 to TRBJ2-5; 8 bases are a match to TRBD1. The J segment lost 3 bases and the V segment lost 7 bases, leaving 10 bases of the junction unmatched. This CDR3 has 15 residues. Germline V gives CDR1 MNHEY, CDR2 SVGAGI. CDR3 sequence (DNA): TGTGCCAGCACCAAGAGACAGGGGATAGAAGAGACCCAGTACTTC. It encodes CASTKRQGIEETQYF.

The CDR3 DNA reads TGTGCCAGCAGCCGTGACCCGGGACTAGCGGGAGGGCCCCCAGATACGCAGTATTTT. It is translated as CASSRDPGLAGGPPDTQYF. The V and J genes are TRBV4-2 and TRBJ2-3; 16 bases match TRBD2. This CDR3 spans 19 amino acids. CDR1 is LGHNA, CDR2 YNFKEQ, per germline. After removal of 4 bases from V and 4 bases from J, the junction contained 11 bases not matched to a gene.

J is TRBJ1-1 and V is TRBV4-1; the D is unclear. The CDR3 runs to 15 residues. The ends were cut back, 0 bases at V and 1 base at J, with 9 bases in the middle. Germline V gene sequence: CDR1 MGHRA, CDR2 YSYEKL. CDR3 residues: CASSQDQSGNTEAFF. The CDR3 DNA reads TGCGCCAGCAGCCAAGATCAGTCCGGGAACACTGAAGCTTTCTTT.

V usage is TRBV6-5 and J usage is TRBJ1-5; D uncertain. Trimming removed 6 bases from V and 3 bases from J, with 9 bases in between. Germline V CDR1 and CDR2: MNHEY, SVGAGI. The CDR3 is made up of 13 amino acids. The CDR3 DNA follows: TGTGCCAGCAGCGCCAGTTTCAATCAGCCCCAGCATTTT. Translating it yields CASSASFNQPQHF.

V gene TRBV6-5 combines with J gene TRBJ1-2; 9 bases are shared with TRBD1. Per germline, CDR1 MNHEY and CDR2 SVGAGI. The CDR3 runs to 12 residues. V lost 9 bases, J lost 5 bases, and 4 bases stayed unmatched. The CDR3 loop reads CASVGQGYGYTF. The CDR3 bases are TGTGCCAGTGTAGGACAGGGGTATGGCTACACCTTC.

The V gene is TRBV10-3, the J gene TRBJ2-1; TRBD2 is a possible D gene (5 bases). Germline V lookup: CDR1 ENHRY, CDR2 SYGVKD. The CDR3 has 15 residues. Deletions cut 2 bases from V and 6 bases from J, with 14 bases between. The CDR3 nucleotides are TGTGCCATCAGTGAGGGGGTAGCGCCAGGCAATGAGCAGTTCTTC. As protein: CAISEGVAPGNEQFF.

The chain couples TRBV5-1 to TRBJ2-1; perhaps TRBD2 as D (6 bases). Trimming shortened V by 7 bases and J by 5 bases, and 10 bases separated the two germline ends. Germline CDR1 reads SGHRS; CDR2 reads YFSETQ. The CDR3 contains 12 residues. The CDR3 nucleotides read TGCGCCAGCGGCCCTAGCGACAATGAGCAGTTCTTC. The encoded protein is CASGPSDNEQFF.

This clone was found a few times. The chain is built from TRBV6-5 and TRBJ2-7; no reliable D call. CDR3 size: 14 residues. Germline loops: CDR1 MNHEY, CDR2 SVGAGI. The ends were cut back, 8 bases at V and 1 base at J, with 15 bases in the middle. The CDR3 nucleotides are TGTGCCAGCGGAGCGCCCGGTGGGTCCTACGAGCAGTACTTC. Its protein is CASGAPGGSYEQYF.